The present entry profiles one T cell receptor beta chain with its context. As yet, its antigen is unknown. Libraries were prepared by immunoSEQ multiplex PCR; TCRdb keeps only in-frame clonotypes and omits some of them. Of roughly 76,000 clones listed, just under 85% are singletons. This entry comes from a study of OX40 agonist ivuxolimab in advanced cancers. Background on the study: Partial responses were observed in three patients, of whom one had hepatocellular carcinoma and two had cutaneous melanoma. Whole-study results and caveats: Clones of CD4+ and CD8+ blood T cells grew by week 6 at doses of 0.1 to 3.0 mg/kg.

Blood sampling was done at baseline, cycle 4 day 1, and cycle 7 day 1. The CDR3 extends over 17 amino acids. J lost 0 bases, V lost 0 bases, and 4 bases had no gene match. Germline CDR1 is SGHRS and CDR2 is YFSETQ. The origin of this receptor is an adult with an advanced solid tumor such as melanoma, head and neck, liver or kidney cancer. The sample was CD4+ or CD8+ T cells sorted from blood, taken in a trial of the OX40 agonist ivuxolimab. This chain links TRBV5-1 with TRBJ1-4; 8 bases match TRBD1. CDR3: CASSLAEQGATNEKLFF. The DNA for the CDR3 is TGCGCCAGCAGCTTGGCCGAACAGGGGGCAACTAATGAAAAACTGTTTTTT.